A single sample is the source of the 16 T cell receptor beta chains below, sequenced in a study of blood T cell repertoires in COVID-19 (TCRdb year 2020). Library preparation was by the immunoSEQ multiplex PCR assay. Drawn from immuneACCESS, this table holds only the in-frame rearrangements with V and J called that TCRdb kept. Clones are partly lost; checked studies trace under half to an unresolved V gene and leave the rest unexplained. This sample has 40,000 to 55,000 clones in its table, and about 90% of those were observed once. The ten largest clones add up to 6% to 6.5% of the sample. What was sequenced was peripheral blood. The receptors were gathered from a man in his 70s with active COVID-19.

This chain links TRBV3-1 (or the pseudogene TRBV3-2) with TRBJ2-3; 8 nucleotides align to TRBD2. Trimming at V came to 5 bases and at J to 2 bases, leaving 9 bases not matched to a gene. CDR1 and CDR2 (germline): LGHDT, YNNKEL (reference sequence). This CDR3 has 16 amino acids. The CDR3 sequence: CASSASGGFYTDTQYF. The CDR3, as DNA: TGTGCCAGCAGCGCCAGCGGGGGATTTTACACAGATACGCAGTATTTT.

V is TRBV5-1 and J is TRBJ2-1; 10 bases align to TRBD2. Germline V CDR1 and CDR2: SGHRS, YFSETQ. V lost 0 bases, J lost 4 bases, and 1 base stayed unmatched. CDR3 length: 15 residues. The CDR3 DNA follows: TGCGCCAGCAGCTTGGCTAGCGGGGGTTACAATGAGCAGTTCTTC. As protein: CASSLASGGYNEQFF.

This sequence joins TRBV7-9 and TRBJ2-2, with 10 positions matching TRBD2. This CDR3 contains 14 residues. From germline, CDR1 is SEHNR and CDR2 FQNEAQ (reference sequence). The junction had 3 bases not matched to a gene; V was cut back by 4 bases and J by 7 bases. The CDR3 is CASSSSGGSGELFF. DNA for the CDR3: TGTGCCAGCAGCTCTAGCGGGGGAAGCGGGGAGCTGTTTTTT.

The V call is TRBV28, the J call TRBJ1-1, with D perhaps TRBD1 (6 bases). Germline assignment: CDR1 MDHEN and CDR2 SYDVKM. Trimming cost V 7 bases and J 1 base, with 16 bases left between them. The CDR3 sequence is 15 residues long. The CDR3 here is CASNKPSTGNTEAFF. CDR3 in DNA: TGTGCCAGCAACAAGCCTTCGACAGGGAACACTGAAGCTTTCTTT.

The chain combines TRBV5-1 with TRBJ2-7; tentative D call: TRBD1 (6 bases). The CDR3 extends over 14 amino acids. V gave up 4 bases and J gave up 3 bases, with 14 bases separating them. From germline, CDR1 is SGHRS and CDR2 YFSETQ. The CDR3 region is CASSQTGQLYEQYF. Here the CDR3 DNA reads TGCGCCAGCAGCCAAACGGGACAACTCTACGAGCAGTACTTC.

J is TRBJ1-3 and V is TRBV14, with D possibly being TRBD1 (6 bases). Trimming removed 3 bases at V and 2 bases at J, with 14 bases between. CDR3 length: 16 residues. Germline CDR1 reads SGHDN; CDR2 reads FVKESK. The CDR3 DNA follows: TGTGCCAGCAGCCATGTAGACAGGCGGACTGGAAACACCATATATTTT. It is translated as CASSHVDRRTGNTIYF.

V usage is TRBV5-1 and J usage is TRBJ2-7; D is unclear. This CDR3 spans 13 amino acids. CDR1 is SGHRS, CDR2 YFSETQ, per germline. V lost 0 bases and J 3 bases, leaving 7 bases between the germline ends. DNA for the CDR3: TGCGCCAGCAGCTTGGATCCGGGCTACGAGCAGTACTTC. Protein sequence: CASSLDPGYEQYF.

The chain is built from TRBV11-1 and TRBJ2-7; the D gene is possibly TRBD1 (5 bases). CDR1 and CDR2 (germline): SGHAT, FQDESV (reference sequence). V lost 4 bases and J lost 3, with 16 bases in between. The CDR3 has 15 amino acids. Written as DNA, the CDR3 is TGTGCCAGCAGCTATCGGTTGACAGCCTTCTACGAGCAGTACTTC. Residues: CASSYRLTAFYEQYF.

J is TRBJ2-4 and V is TRBV4-1; TRBD2 is a possible D gene (6 bases). The CDR3 is made up of 14 amino acids. V was shortened by 2 bases and J by 8 bases, with 13 bases between the two germline ends. Germline CDR1 reads MGHRA; CDR2 reads YSYEKL. CDR3 nucleotide sequence: TGCGCCAGCAGCCAATTGGGGGGAAGGGACATTCAGTACTTC. Protein: CASSQLGGRDIQYF.

The count of this clone is one. The chain carries TRBV21-1 and TRBJ1-5; TRBD1 is taken as the D call from the table, unchecked against the DNA. TRBV21-1 counts as a pseudogene. The CDR3 sequence is 13 residues long. The CDR3 DNA follows: TGTGCCAGCGCCAGGGACACCCCCAGAGAGCAGCATTTT. It is translated as CASARDTPREQHF.

The V gene is TRBV7-9, the J gene TRBJ2-7, with 7 bases that match TRBD2. CDR3 size: 13 residues. Germline V lookup: CDR1 SEHNR, CDR2 FQNEAQ (reference sequence). V was pared by 3 bases and J by 5 bases, with 4 bases of the junction left unmatched. The chain's CDR3 is CASSLGGVDEQYF. DNA of the CDR3: TGTGCCAGCAGCTTGGGAGGGGTTGACGAGCAGTACTTC.

V usage is TRBV7-9 and J usage is TRBJ2-6; D is unclear. The germline V gene has CDR1 SEHNR and CDR2 FQNEAQ (reference sequence). This CDR3 is 15 amino acids long. Trimming cost V 5 bases and J 0 bases, with 8 bases left between them. DNA of the CDR3: TGTGCCAGCAGCCACTTCGTCTCTGGGGCCAACGTCCTGACTTTC. This sequence encodes CASSHFVSGANVLTF. Looking up the rest from reference TRBV7-9 and TRBJ2-6 gives the full variable domain: DTGVSQNPRHKITKRGQNVTFRCDPISEHNRLYWYRQTLGQGPEFLTYFQNEAQLEKSRLLSDRFSAERPKGSFSTLEIQRTEQGDSAMYLCASSHFVSGANVLTFGAGSRLTVL.

The CDR3 coding sequence is TGCGCCAGCAGCTTAACAGGGGGCCCTAGCGGGACAGATACGCAGTATTTT. Residues: CASSLTGGPSGTDTQYF. This sequence joins TRBV5-1 and TRBJ2-3, with D perhaps TRBD1 (9 bases). Per germline, CDR1 SGHRS and CDR2 YFSETQ. This CDR3 is built from 17 residues. The V end was cut by 2 bases, the J end by 3 bases, with 19 bases between.

V usage is TRBV10-3 and J usage is TRBJ2-2; 11 nucleotides match TRBD1. The CDR3 contains 15 residues. V trimming: 10 bases; J trimming: 5 bases; junction bases outside the gene matches: 9. Germline lookup yields CDR1 ENHRY and CDR2 SYGVKD. For the CDR3, the DNA is TGTGCCACCCGACCAGGGACAGGGGGGACCGGGGAGCTGTTTTTT. Its protein product is CATRPGTGGTGELFF.

The genes are TRBV3-1 (or the pseudogene TRBV3-2) and TRBJ2-3; D unresolved. The CDR3 contains 16 residues. V shed 4 bases and J shed 2 bases, with 16 bases lying between them. The germline V gene encodes CDR1 LGHDT and CDR2 YNNKEL (reference sequence). CDR3 amino acids: CASSPRNKIVTDTQYF. The CDR3 DNA sequence: TGTGCCAGCAGCCCCCGTAACAAAATTGTCACAGATACGCAGTATTTT.

V gene TRBV5-1 combines with J gene TRBJ2-7, with a possible D match to TRBD1 (6 bases). In germline, CDR1 is SGHRS, CDR2 YFSETQ. V was pared by 4 bases and J by 4 bases, with 12 bases between. This CDR3 has 13 amino acids. The CDR3 loop reads CASSPARGYEQYF. In DNA, the CDR3 is TGCGCCAGCAGCCCCGCCAGGGGATACGAGCAGTACTTC.